These 31 T cell receptor beta chains originate from one sample sequenced in a study of cytomegalovirus exposure and HLA in healthy donors. In the PCR, 60 Vbeta and 13 Jbeta primers were used. Assay: immunoSEQ multiplex PCR; the TCRdb copy retains only in-frame clones and omits some. This sample has 150,000 or so clones, with roughly 80% found just once. Source material: PBMCs. These receptors were collected from a woman aged 18 to 35 in good health and CMV-seronegative.

V and J are TRBV5-4 and TRBJ1-2; perhaps TRBD1 as D (5 bases). V shed 4 bases and J shed 1 base, with 8 bases lying between them. The CDR3 has 13 residues. Germline V gene data show CDR1 as SGHNT and CDR2 as YYREEE (reference sequence). The CDR3 coding sequence is TGTGCCAGCAGCGCGGACATTAACTATGGCTACACCTTC. Its translation: CASSADINYGYTF.

The table lists this clone with a count of one. V and J are TRBV28 and TRBJ2-7; 9 positions match TRBD2. The CDR3 is 16 amino acids. Germline CDR1 MDHEN, CDR2 SYDVKM. With V trimmed by 2 bases and J by 0 bases, 5 bases remained unmatched. CDR3 loop: CASSLMPSGNSYEQYF. The DNA of the CDR3 is TGTGCCAGCAGTTTAATGCCTAGCGGGAACTCCTACGAGCAGTACTTC.

This sequence joins TRBV5-1 and TRBJ2-1, with 9 bases aligning to TRBD2. The junction had 10 bases not matched to a gene; V was cut back by 4 bases and J by 5 bases. The CDR3 has 16 residues. Germline V gives CDR1 SGHRS, CDR2 YFSETQ. For the CDR3, the DNA is TGCGCCAGCAGCGGAACCGGGACTAGCACCCACAATGAGCAGTTCTTC. Amino acid sequence: CASSGTGTSTHNEQFF.

The chain recombines TRBV5-1 with TRBJ2-7; 11 nucleotides agree with TRBD1. The CDR3 length is 15 residues. V shed 0 bases, J shed 3 bases, and the junction held 2 bases outside the gene matches. CDR1 and CDR2 from the germline V gene are SGHRS and YFSETQ. The CDR3 DNA reads TGCGCCAGCAGCTTGGCTGGGACAGGGGGCTACGAGCAGTACTTC. Its protein is CASSLAGTGGYEQYF.

This clone was found a few times. This chain links TRBV7-9 with TRBJ2-7, with TRBD2 identical over 7 bases. Trimming at V came to 5 bases and at J to 4 bases, leaving 11 bases not matched to a gene. Germline V lookup: CDR1 SEHNR, CDR2 FQNEAQ (reference sequence). The length of the CDR3 is 15 residues. Here the CDR3 reads CASSHPLATPYEQYF. In nucleotides, the CDR3 is TGTGCCAGCAGCCATCCACTAGCGACCCCGTACGAGCAGTACTTC.

A few counts support this clone. This chain connects TRBV4-3 to TRBJ2-7, with 10 positions matching TRBD2. V dropped 2 bases and J dropped 2; count of bases not matched to a gene: 9. Germline lookup yields CDR1 LGHNA and CDR2 YSLEER. The CDR3 has 17 residues. For the CDR3, the DNA is TGCGCCAGCAGCCAAAGATATGCCGGGACTAGCGCCTACGAGCAGTACTTC. Translation gives CASSQRYAGTSAYEQYF.

This chain joins TRBV9 and TRBJ2-5; the match to TRBD1 covers 9 bases. J gave up 4 bases and V 3 bases, and 16 bases lay outside the gene matches. CDR1 and CDR2 (germline): SGDLS, YYNGEE. The CDR3 consists of 18 residues. The CDR3 region is CASSGGGTRDRVAETQYF. The CDR3 DNA reads as TGTGCCAGCAGCGGAGGAGGGACCCGGGACAGGGTGGCAGAGACCCAGTACTTC.

The chain has TRBV30 and TRBJ2-2, with TRBD1 matching over 7 bases. This CDR3 has 15 amino acids. Germline CDR1 GTSNPN, CDR2 SVGIG (reference sequence). Unmatched junction bases numbered 6, after V lost 3 bases and J lost 2 bases. In nucleotides, the CDR3 is TGTGCCTGGAGCATCCGGGACAGAAACACCGGGGAGCTGTTTTTT. Encoded protein: CAWSIRDRNTGELFF.

The rearrangement uses TRBV15 and TRBJ2-6, with D perhaps TRBD1 (5 bases). Per germline, CDR1 LNHNV and CDR2 YYDKDF (reference sequence). V was trimmed by 6 bases and J by 4 bases, leaving 19 bases between them. CDR3 size: 17 residues. CDR3: CATSRISSGIGANVLTF. The CDR3 region has the DNA TGTGCCACCAGTAGAATCTCCTCAGGGATCGGGGCCAACGTCCTGACTTTC.

V and J are TRBV25-1 and TRBJ2-6, with no clear D. The germline V gene encodes CDR1 MGHDK and CDR2 SYGVNS. V was cut by 1 base and J by 0 bases, with 4 bases left in between. CDR3 size: 15 residues. DNA of the CDR3: TGTGCCAGCAGTGAATCCCGCTCTGGGGCCAACGTCCTGACTTTC. Protein: CASSESRSGANVLTF.

The chain couples TRBV19 to TRBJ2-1, with a tentative D call TRBD2 (5 bases). Per the germline V gene, CDR1 is LNHDA and CDR2 is SQIVND (reference sequence). CDR3 size: 15 residues. The germline V and J ends were trimmed by 4 bases and 0 bases, with 10 bases remaining between them. In DNA form, the CDR3 reads TGTGCCAGTAGTAGCAGCGGTAGCTCCTACAATGAGCAGTTCTTC. This sequence encodes CASSSSGSSYNEQFF.

The chain links TRBV7-8 to TRBJ1-5; D is possibly TRBD1 (5 bases). Per the germline V gene, CDR1 is SGHVS and CDR2 is FQNEAQ. The V end was cut by 5 bases, the J end by 3 bases, with 14 bases between. The CDR3 length is 15 residues. The CDR3 DNA reads TGTGCCAGCAGCGCCGGTACAGGTAACAATCAGCCCCAGCATTTT. Translated: CASSAGTGNNQPQHF. The full variable domain, rest sourced from reference TRBV7-8 and TRBJ1-5, is GAGVSQSPRYKVAKRGQDVALRCDPISGHVSLFWYQQALGQGPEFLTYFQNEAQLDKSGLPSDRFFAERPEGSVSTLKIQRTQQEDSAVYLCASSAGTGNNQPQHFGDGTRLSIL.

The CDR3 sequence: CASSKGGVNQPQHF. The CDR3 nucleotides read TGTGCCAGCAGCAAAGGGGGGGTCAATCAGCCCCAGCATTTT. The gene calls are TRBV28 and TRBJ1-5; D might be TRBD1 (6 bases). V was cut by 6 bases and J by 3 bases, with 12 bases left in between. CDR3 size: 14 residues. Germline loops: CDR1 MDHEN, CDR2 SYDVKM.

The rearrangement joins TRBV7-9 to TRBJ2-3; D is unclear. Trimming removed 4 bases at V and 6 bases at J, with 26 bases between. This CDR3 spans 18 amino acids. CDR1 is SEHNR and CDR2 is FQNEAQ in the germline V gene (reference sequence). The CDR3, as DNA: TGTGCCAGCAGCTCCCTTTTAGGCGGAAAACACTTCGTGGATACGCAGTATTTT. Encoded protein: CASSSLLGGKHFVDTQYF.

V and J are TRBV11-2 and TRBJ1-1; no definite D call. The CDR3 is made up of 18 amino acids. Germline V gene data show CDR1 as SGHAT and CDR2 as FQNNGV. The V end lost 2 bases, the J end lost 0 bases, and 19 bases lay between the germline ends. The DNA for the CDR3 is TGTGCCAGCAGCTTATGGGAGCGAAATCCCCTTATGAACACTGAAGCTTTCTTT. Its protein product is CASSLWERNPLMNTEAFF.

The rearrangement joins TRBV13 to TRBJ2-1; the D gene is possibly TRBD2 (6 bases). V was clipped by 4 bases and J by 6 bases, with 13 bases between them. This CDR3 region has 14 residues. CDR1 is PRHDT, CDR2 FYEKMQ, per germline (reference sequence). The CDR3 DNA sequence: TGTGCCAGCAGCTCCGCGGGGATTCTCAATGAGCAGTTCTTC. Protein product: CASSSAGILNEQFF.

V is TRBV6-1 and J is TRBJ2-3; 11 positions match TRBD2. The CDR3 covers 17 residues. Looked up from germline, CDR1 is MNHNS and CDR2 is SASEGT. With V trimmed by 3 bases and J by 2 bases, 7 bases remained unmatched. The CDR3: CASSDFIAGGHTDTQYF. In DNA, the CDR3 is TGTGCCAGCAGTGACTTTATAGCGGGAGGGCACACAGATACGCAGTATTTT.

The CDR3 DNA reads as TGTGCCAGCAGTTCGGCAGGTGGGACTGAAGCTTTCTTT. Translated: CASSSAGGTEAFF. The chain combines TRBV27 with TRBJ1-1; D is unresolved. There are 13 residues in the CDR3. Trimming took off 4 bases at V and 5 bases at J, with 11 bases between the two ends. Germline V gene data show CDR1 as MNHEY and CDR2 as SMNVEV (reference sequence).

J is TRBJ2-2 and V is TRBV5-1; 12 bases are shared with TRBD2. The CDR3 length is 16 residues. V was clipped by 7 bases and J by 3 bases; unmatched bases: 7. CDR1 is SGHRS and CDR2 is YFSETQ in the germline V gene. CDR3 in amino acids: CASSSTSGRYTGELFF. Written as DNA, the CDR3 is TGCGCCAGCTCCAGCACTAGCGGGAGGTACACCGGGGAGCTGTTTTTT.

This clone was seen just once. The V gene is TRBV5-6, the J gene TRBJ1-1, with D perhaps TRBD1 (5 bases). Germline CDR1 reads SGHDT; CDR2 reads YYEEEE. The V end lost 4 bases, the J end lost 4 bases, and 11 bases lay between the germline ends. The CDR3 is 13 residues long. CDR3 region: CASSVQVGTEAFF. The CDR3 DNA sequence: TGTGCCAGCAGCGTACAGGTAGGCACTGAAGCTTTCTTT. The full variable domain, its missing parts supplied by reference TRBV5-6 and TRBJ1-1, is DAGVTQSPTHLIKTRGQQVTLRCSPKSGHDTVSWYQQALGQGPQFIFQYYEEEERQRGNFPDRFSGHQFPNYSSELNVNALLLGDSALYLCASSVQVGTEAFFGQGTRLTVV.

The gene calls are TRBV19 and TRBJ2-7; D perhaps matches TRBD2 (5 bases). This CDR3 contains 14 residues. V lost 4 bases, J lost 4 bases, and 14 bases lay in between. Germline CDR1 and CDR2: LNHDA and SQIVND (reference sequence). The CDR3 coding sequence is TGTGCCAGTAGTACATCCCGGGATATTTACGAGCAGTACTTC. Protein: CASSTSRDIYEQYF.

With regard to this clone: Other DNA sequences in this sample translate to the same CDR3. The gene calls are TRBV28 and TRBJ2-7; 7 bases are shared with TRBD1. Germline CDR1 is MDHEN and CDR2 is SYDVKM. This CDR3 contains 14 residues. V lost 4 bases, J lost 2 bases, and 5 bases stayed unmatched. The CDR3 region is CASSSGTATYEQYF. In DNA form, the CDR3 reads TGTGCCAGCAGTTCGGGGACAGCCACCTACGAGCAGTACTTC.

J is TRBJ2-3 and V is TRBV28; tentative D call: TRBD2 (5 bases). Trimming took 6 bases from V and 4 from J, leaving 20 bases between them. This CDR3 has 16 amino acids. CDR1 and CDR2 from the germline V gene are MDHEN and SYDVKM. The CDR3 nucleotides read TGTGCCAGCAGCCACATGAGATTGATGAGGGCAGATACGCAGTATTTT. It is translated as CASSHMRLMRADTQYF.

The chain uses TRBV7-3 and TRBJ1-1; TRBD1 might be the D (5 bases). This CDR3 region has 13 residues. The germline V gene encodes CDR1 SGHTA and CDR2 FQGTGA. Trimming removed 3 bases at V and 4 bases at J, with 9 bases between. The CDR3 reads CASSFRGSTEAFF. The CDR3 DNA sequence: TGTGCCAGCAGCTTTAGGGGAAGCACTGAAGCTTTCTTT. The full variable domain, completed using reference TRBV7-3 and TRBJ1-1, is GAGVSQTPSNKVTEKGKYVELRCDPISGHTALYWYRQSLGQGPEFLIYFQGTGAADDSGLPNDRFFAVRPEGSVSTLKIQRTERGDSAVYLCASSFRGSTEAFFGQGTRLTVV.

The gene calls are TRBV2 and TRBJ2-5; TRBD2 matches 11 bases. Germline values: CDR1 SNHLY, CDR2 FYNNEI. This CDR3 is 13 amino acids long. After removal of 6 bases from V and 11 bases from J, the junction contained 8 bases not matched to a gene. The CDR3 DNA sequence: TGTGCCAGCAGCGCGGGACTAGCGGTCCTGCAGTACTTC. Protein: CASSAGLAVLQYF.

The chain couples TRBV7-8 to TRBJ1-5; a weak D match, TRBD1 (6 bases). CDR1 and CDR2 (germline): SGHVS, FQNEAQ. V lost 3 bases, J lost 7 bases, and 13 bases lay in between. This CDR3 has 14 amino acids. CDR3 sequence reads: CASSFGGAKQPQHF. The CDR3 DNA is TGTGCCAGCAGCTTTGGGGGGGCTAAGCAGCCCCAGCATTTT.

With respect to this clone: Other nucleotide sequences from this sample produce the same CDR3. The gene calls are TRBV7-9 and TRBJ2-3, with TRBD2 identical over 13 bases. The CDR3 spans 15 residues. V lost 6 bases to trimming and J lost 3 bases; unmatched junction nucleotides: 3. The germline V gene encodes CDR1 SEHNR and CDR2 FQNEAQ (reference sequence). CDR3 protein: CASSLLAGGTDTQYF. The CDR3 DNA reads TGTGCCAGCAGTTTACTAGCGGGAGGGACAGATACGCAGTATTTT.

This chain links TRBV19 with TRBJ1-5; possible D gene TRBD1, 5 bases. In germline, CDR1 is LNHDA, CDR2 SQIVND (reference sequence). Trimming pared 0 bases from V and 9 bases from J, leaving 12 bases between. This CDR3 is 14 amino acids long. In DNA, the CDR3 is TGTGCCAGTAGTATAGAGCTCAGGGCGACGCCCCAGCATTTT. Translating gives CASSIELRATPQHF.

This chain uses TRBV9 with TRBJ2-5, with 11 bases identical to TRBD2. Unmatched junction bases numbered 13, after V lost 4 bases and J lost 5 bases. Germline CDR1 SGDLS, CDR2 YYNGEE. This CDR3 is built from 17 residues. The CDR3 reads CASSPGTSGSLGETQYF. The CDR3 region has the DNA TGTGCCAGCAGCCCAGGGACTAGCGGCTCTTTGGGGGAGACCCAGTACTTC. The whole variable domain, filled in from reference TRBV9 and TRBJ2-5, reads DSGVTQTPKHLITATGQRVTLRCSPRSGDLSVYWYQQSLDQGLQFLIQYYNGEERAKGNILERFSAQQFPDLHSELNLSSLELGDSALYFCASSPGTSGSLGETQYFGPGTRLLVL.

The V call is TRBV28, the J call TRBJ2-1, with 11 nucleotides matching TRBD2. This CDR3 has 16 residues. V was pared by 7 bases and J by 8 bases, with 13 bases of the junction left unmatched. Germline V CDR1 and CDR2: MDHEN, SYDVKM. The CDR3: CASTGRIAGGPYEQFF. The CDR3 bases are TGTGCCAGCACCGGTCGGATAGCGGGAGGGCCTTATGAGCAGTTCTTC.

The V and J genes are TRBV5-1 and TRBJ2-3; 8 positions agree with TRBD2. Per germline, CDR1 SGHRS and CDR2 YFSETQ. V lost 2 bases and J lost 6; bases outside the gene matches: 14. This CDR3 spans 17 amino acids. The CDR3 reads CASSFSWPREVPDTQYF. In DNA form, the CDR3 reads TGCGCCAGCAGCTTTTCCTGGCCGCGGGAGGTCCCCGATACGCAGTATTTT.